These T cell receptor beta chains were read from a single sample in a study of graft-versus-host responses after intestinal transplantation. Here immunoSEQ multiplex PCR was the method, and the copy in TCRdb shows in-frame clones only, minus some. The sample consists of 10,000 to 14,000 clones, approximately 76% of them appearing once. The starting material was ileum tissue, obtained 23 days after intestinal transplant. Receptors originate from a human patient who received an intestinal transplant, so some T cells may come from the graft donor. Each CDR3 is given with its conserved first and last residue. A D gene is named only where the DNA matches it firmly. Where a row states a size, it is once, few, many or the class of an expanded clone; other rows omit it.

-,TRBJ2-7,-,TRBV28,CASSFMGAGGYEQYF,TGTGCCAGCAGTTTTATGGGGGCAGGTGGCTACGAGCAGTACTTC
-,TRBJ2-1,-,TRBV19,CASSIGGEQFF,TGTGCCAGTAGTATCGGAGGGGAGCAGTTCTTC
-,TRBJ2-1,-,TRBV11-3,CASSFLTNEQFF,TGTGCCAGCAGCTTTCTAACGAATGAGCAGTTCTTC
-,TRBJ2-7,-,TRBV7-2,CASSLESMGPPYEQYF,TGTGCCAGCAGCTTAGAATCGATGGGGCCCCCCTACGAGCAGTACTTC
-,TRBJ2-1,-,TRBV27,CASSSQQSSYNEQFF,TGTGCCAGCAGTTCCCAGCAGAGCTCCTACAATGAGCAGTTCTTC
-,TRBJ2-7,TRBD1,TRBV7-9,CASSLSGTGNEQYF,TGTGCCAGCAGCTTATCAGGGACAGGCAACGAGCAGTACTTC
few,TRBJ2-5,-,TRBV10-1,CASSESLGETQYF,TGCGCCAGCAGTGAGTCTTTGGGGGAGACCCAGTACTTC
-,TRBJ2-2,-,TRBV4-1,CASSHVSGELFF,TGCGCCAGCAGCCATGTCAGCGGGGAGCTGTTTTTT
large,TRBJ1-1,-,TRBV9,CASSVVRGGTEAFF,TGTGCCAGCAGCGTAGTCAGAGGGGGCACTGAAGCTTTCTTT
-,TRBJ1-1,TRBD1,TRBV7-9,CASSFGTGRNTEAFF,TGTGCCAGCAGCTTCGGGACAGGGAGGAACACTGAAGCTTTCTTT
-,TRBJ2-1,TRBD1,TRBV19,CASSIMGTDRGSYNEQFF,TGTGCCAGTAGTATAATGGGCACCGACAGGGGCTCCTACAATGAGCAGTTCTTC
-,TRBJ2-6,-,TRBV5-1,CASSLNRQGGSGANVLTF,TGCGCCAGCAGCTTGAATCGGCAGGGAGGCTCTGGGGCCAACGTCCTGACTTTC
few,TRBJ2-7,-,TRBV4-3,CASSQDTGGYEQYF,TGCGCCAGCAGCCAAGATACGGGCGGATACGAGCAGTACTTC
-,TRBJ2-3,-,TRBV4-1,CASSHRRPIHPTTDTQYF,TGCGCCAGCAGCCACCGAAGACCCATCCATCCTACTACAGATACGCAGTATTTT
-,TRBJ2-5,-,TRBV7-7,CASSLGLGETQYF,TGTGCTAGCAGCTTAGGATTGGGGGAGACCCAGTACTTC
-,TRBJ1-5,-,TRBV5-8,CASSLESFAQHF,TGTGCCAGCAGCTTGGAGAGCTTCGCCCAGCATTTT
-,TRBJ2-7,-,TRBV20-1,CSASNWRVHF,TGCAGTGCTAGCAATTGGAGGGTACACTTC
medium-sized,TRBJ2-7,TRBD2,TRBV15,CATSSRGVSYEQYF,TGTGCCACCAGCAGTCGGGGGGTCTCCTACGAGCAGTACTTC
-,TRBJ2-3,-,TRBV28,CASSLLRGWGSPQYF,TGTGCCAGCAGTTTACTCCGGGGCTGGGGTAGTCCGCAGTATTTT
-,TRBJ1-1,-,TRBV18,CASSPPMGWTEAFF,TGTGCCAGCTCACCACCGATGGGTTGGACTGAAGCTTTCTTT
-,TRBJ2-5,TRBD2,TRBV7-9,CASSLERLAGGRETQYF,TGTGCCAGCAGCTTAGAGCGACTAGCGGGGGGGAGAGAGACCCAGTACTTC
-,TRBJ2-1,-,TRBV4-2,CASSQDLRLDNEQFF,TGTGCCAGCAGCCAAGATCTGAGACTAGACAATGAGCAGTTCTTC
-,TRBJ2-1,-,TRBV7-2,CASSLGWGYNEQFF,TGTGCCAGCAGCTTAGGTTGGGGGTACAATGAGCAGTTCTTC
-,TRBJ2-3,-,TRBV10-3,CAISESITRGADTQYF,TGTGCCATCAGTGAGTCGATCACTCGTGGCGCAGATACGCAGTATTTT
few,TRBJ2-1,TRBD2,TRBV28,CASSPGRGVYNEQFF,TGTGCCAGCAGCCCCGGGAGGGGGGTCTACAATGAGCAGTTCTTC
medium-sized,TRBJ2-7,TRBD2,TRBV2,CASSRAGIYEQYF,TGTGCCAGCAGTCGAGCGGGAATCTACGAGCAGTACTTC
-,TRBJ2-5,TRBD2,TRBV6-5,CASSSTGGAGETQYF,TGTGCCAGCAGTTCCACTGGCGGAGCGGGGGAGACCCAGTACTTC
-,TRBJ2-7,-,TRBV7-9,CASSRAGGYEQYF,TGTGCCAGCAGTAGGGCCGGGGGCTACGAGCAGTACTTC
-,TRBJ1-3,-,TRBV9,CASSQGFSGNTIYF,TGTGCCAGCAGCCAGGGTTTCTCTGGAAACACCATATATTTT
-,TRBJ2-7,-,TRBV27,CASSFLGNSYEQYF,TGTGCCAGCAGTTTTCTAGGTAACTCCTACGAGCAGTACTTC
-,TRBJ2-7,-,TRBV7-2,CASSSGGWGDSYEQYF,TGTGCCAGCAGCTCGGGTGGGTGGGGGGACTCCTACGAGCAGTACTTC
-,TRBJ1-6,-,TRBV7-9,CASSSRTETNSPLHF,TGTGCCAGCAGCTCCCGGACAGAAACCAATTCACCCCTCCACTTT
-,TRBJ2-7,-,TRBV7-9,CASSRAGGYEQYF,TGTGCCAGCAGTAGGGCCGGGGGCTACGAGCAGTACTTC
once,TRBJ2-7,-,TRBV5-6,CASSLAPGSYEQYF,TGTGCCAGCAGCTTGGCCCCTGGCTCCTACGAGCAGTACTTC
-,TRBJ2-7,TRBD2,TRBV9,CASSASGESSYEQYF,TGTGCCAGCAGTGCTAGCGGGGAGAGCTCCTACGAGCAGTACTTC
-,TRBJ2-3,-,TRBV7-6,CASSLARTDTQYF,TGTGCCAGCAGCTTAGCCAGGACAGATACGCAGTATTTT
-,TRBJ1-5,-,TRBV25-1,CASSEFGAPGSNQPQHF,TGTGCCAGCAGTGAATTTGGGGCGCCAGGTAGCAATCAGCCCCAGCATTTT
-,TRBJ2-2,-,TRBV30,CAWSEHTGELFF,TGTGCCTGGAGTGAGCACACCGGGGAGCTGTTTTTT
-,TRBJ2-7,TRBD1,TRBV5-4,CASSSPGQGTYEQYF,TGTGCCAGCAGCTCTCCGGGACAGGGAACCTACGAGCAGTACTTC
-,TRBJ2-7,TRBD1,TRBV6-5,CASSRDRSDEQYF,TGTGCCAGCAGTCGGGACAGGTCCGACGAGCAGTACTTC
-,TRBJ2-7,TRBD2,TRBV10-3,CAIRPGLGAFYEQYF,TGTGCCATCAGACCTGGACTAGGGGCTTTCTACGAGCAGTACTTC
-,TRBJ2-1,-,TRBV2,CASSRGGGHNEQFF,TGTGCCAGCAGTAGAGGGGGAGGCCACAATGAGCAGTTCTTC
-,TRBJ2-1,-,TRBV11-3,CASSHRTGRGEQFF,TGTGCCAGCAGCCATCGTACAGGTCGGGGTGAGCAGTTCTTC
-,TRBJ2-7,-,TRBV7-2,CASWHGHEQYF,TGTGCCAGCTGGCACGGACACGAGCAGTACTTC
few,TRBJ2-1,-,TRBV9,CASSETGRIGDEQFF,TGTGCCAGCAGCGAGACGGGTCGAATCGGGGATGAGCAGTTCTTC
-,TRBJ2-7,-,TRBV18,CASSPLAVLSYEQYF,TGTGCCAGCTCACCACTAGCGGTCCTCTCCTACGAGCAGTACTTC
-,TRBJ1-5,-,TRBV30,CAWSGDKNQPQHF,TGTGCCTGGAGTGGGGACAAAAATCAGCCCCAGCATTTT
few,TRBJ1-2,TRBD1,TRBV13,CASSLGGQVLPLNYGYTF,TGTGCCAGCAGCTTAGGGGGACAGGTACTACCGCTTAACTATGGCTACACCTTC
few,TRBJ2-5,TRBD1,TRBV6-6,CASRYRGGSETQYF,TGTGCCAGCAGGTACAGGGGCGGGTCAGAGACCCAGTACTTC
-,TRBJ2-3,TRBD2,TRBV2,CASSAEAGSTDTQYF,TGTGCCAGCAGTGCGGAAGCGGGAAGTACAGATACGCAGTATTTT
-,TRBJ1-2,TRBD1,TRBV2,CASRRVGDRGVSDYGYTF,TGTGCCAGCAGGAGGGTGGGGGACAGGGGAGTCTCGGACTATGGCTACACCTTC
few,TRBJ2-1,TRBD2,TRBV6-1,CASTLAGEHNEQFF,TGTGCCAGCACCCTAGCGGGGGAACACAATGAGCAGTTCTTC